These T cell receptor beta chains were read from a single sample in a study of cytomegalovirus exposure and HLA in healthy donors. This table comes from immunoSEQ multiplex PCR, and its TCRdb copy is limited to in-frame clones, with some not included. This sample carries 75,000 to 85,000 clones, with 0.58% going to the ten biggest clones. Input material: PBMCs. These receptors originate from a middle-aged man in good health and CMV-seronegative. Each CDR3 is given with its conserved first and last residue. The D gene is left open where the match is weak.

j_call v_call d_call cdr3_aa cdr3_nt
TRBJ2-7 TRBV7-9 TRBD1 CASSGAEYRGHTYEQYF TGTGCCAGCAGCGGGGCGGAGTACAGGGGCCACACCTACGAGCAGTACTTC
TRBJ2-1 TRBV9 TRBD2 CASSLLAGGLVEQFF TGTGCCAGCAGCCTACTAGCGGGGGGGCTGGTTGAGCAGTTCTTC
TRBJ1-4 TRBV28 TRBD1 CASSPHPQGGLGEKLFF TGTGCCAGCAGTCCGCACCCTCAGGGGGGCTTAGGTGAAAAACTGTTTTTT
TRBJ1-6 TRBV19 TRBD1 CASSPGQGARKPLHF TGTGCCAGTAGTCCCGGACAGGGGGCTCGGAAACCCCTCCACTTT
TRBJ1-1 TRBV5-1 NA CASSLGQRFNTEAFF TGCGCCAGCAGCTTAGGACAGAGATTTAACACTGAAGCTTTCTTT
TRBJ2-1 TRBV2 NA CASSGTRTYNEQFF TGTGCCAGCAGTGGGACACGCACCTACAATGAGCAGTTCTTC
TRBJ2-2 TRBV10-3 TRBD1 CAISDRQGDAELFF TGTGCCATCAGTGACCGACAGGGGGATGCGGAGCTGTTTTTT
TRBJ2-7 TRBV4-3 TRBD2 CASSQEGGAGGYEQYF TGCGCCAGCAGCCAAGAGGGGGGAGCGGGGGGTTACGAGCAGTACTTC
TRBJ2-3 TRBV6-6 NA CASSPSVTQYF TGTGCCAGCAGTCCCTCCGTTACGCAGTATTTT
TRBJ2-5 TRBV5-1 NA CASSLFSGLPDQYF TGCGCCAGCAGCTTGTTCTCGGGTCTGCCTGACCAGTACTTC
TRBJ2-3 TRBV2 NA CAGLQGSTDTQYF TGTGCCGGCCTCCAGGGCAGCACAGATACGCAGTATTTT
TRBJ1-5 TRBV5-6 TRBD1 CASSRTGVSNQPQHF TGTGCCAGCAGCCGGACAGGGGTAAGCAATCAGCCCCAGCATTTT
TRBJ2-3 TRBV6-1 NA CASSEARLGGTDTQYF TGTGCCAGCAGTGAAGCTAGGCTAGGAGGCACAGATACGCAGTATTTT
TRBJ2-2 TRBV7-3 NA CASSPGDRDTGELFF TGTGCCAGCAGCCCGGGGGACAGAGACACCGGGGAGCTGTTTTTT
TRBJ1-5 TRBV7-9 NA CASSPGRGVNQPQHF TGTGCCAGCAGCCCGGGCCGGGGGGTCAATCAGCCCCAGCATTTT
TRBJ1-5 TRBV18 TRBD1 CASSPNGQGNNQPQHF TGTGCCAGCTCACCGAATGGACAGGGTAACAATCAGCCCCAGCATTTT
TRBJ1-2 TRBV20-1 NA CSARVVDGYTF TGCAGTGCTAGAGTTGTAGATGGCTACACCTTC
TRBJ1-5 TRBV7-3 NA CASSLRQLGQPQHF TGTGCCAGCAGCTTAAGACAGTTAGGTCAGCCCCAGCATTTT
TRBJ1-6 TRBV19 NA CASSSAIAGTNSPLHF TGTGCCAGTAGTAGTGCGATAGCGGGCACTAATTCACCCCTCCACTTT
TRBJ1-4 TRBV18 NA CASSSIWGATNEKLFF TGTGCCAGCTCATCGATTTGGGGAGCAACTAATGAAAAACTGTTTTTT
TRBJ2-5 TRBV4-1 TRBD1 CASSHPQDRGWGTETQYF TGCGCCAGCAGCCATCCCCAAGACAGGGGGTGGGGGACGGAGACCCAGTACTTC
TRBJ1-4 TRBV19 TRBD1 CASSRGQDNEKLFF TGTGCCAGTAGTAGGGGACAGGATAATGAAAAACTGTTTTTT
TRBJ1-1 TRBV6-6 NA CASSYRGRAITEAFF TGTGCCAGCAGTTACAGGGGCAGGGCAATCACTGAAGCTTTCTTT
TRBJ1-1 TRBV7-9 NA CASSPRGRVNTEAFF TGTGCCAGCAGCCCTCGCGGGAGAGTGAACACTGAAGCTTTCTTT
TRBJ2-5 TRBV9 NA CASSVAGETREKQYF TGTGCCAGCAGCGTAGCCGGGGAGACCCGTGAAAAGCAGTACTTC
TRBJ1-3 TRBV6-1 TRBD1 CASSADRAGNTIYF TGTGCCAGCAGTGCGGACAGGGCTGGAAACACCATATATTTT
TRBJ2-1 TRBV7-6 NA CATSPGVSHRNNEQFF TGTGCCACGTCTCCAGGGGTCAGCCATAGAAACAATGAGCAGTTCTTC
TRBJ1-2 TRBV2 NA CASSGGRNRNYGYTF TGTGCCAGCAGCGGAGGCAGGAACAGAAACTATGGCTACACCTTC
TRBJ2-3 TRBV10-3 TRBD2 CAISERGVTDTQYF TGTGCCATCAGTGAACGGGGGGTCACAGATACGCAGTATTTT
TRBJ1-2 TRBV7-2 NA CASSLAIHIRQNNYGYTF TGTGCCAGCAGCTTAGCGATCCACATACGACAGAACAACTATGGCTACACCTTC
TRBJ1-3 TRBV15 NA CATSREGAARSGNTIYF TGTGCCACCAGCAGAGAGGGGGCCGCCCGCTCTGGAAACACCATATATTTT
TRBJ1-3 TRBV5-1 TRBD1 CASSLVGQGASGNTIYF TGCGCCAGCAGCTTGGTGGGACAGGGGGCTTCGGGAAACACCATATATTTT
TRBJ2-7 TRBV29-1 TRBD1 CSVDVTGGYEQYF TGCAGCGTTGATGTGACAGGGGGTTACGAGCAGTACTTC
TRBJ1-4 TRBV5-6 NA CASSDLGRATNEKLFF TGTGCCAGCAGCGACCTAGGGAGAGCAACTAATGAAAAACTGTTTTTT
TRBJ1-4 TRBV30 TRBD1 CAWSTGGYEKLFF TGTGCCTGGAGCACAGGGGGGTACGAAAAACTGTTTTTT
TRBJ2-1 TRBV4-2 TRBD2 CASSQDPLGRGGREEQFF TGTGCCAGCAGCCAAGACCCCCTCGGGCGGGGGGGCCGGGAAGAGCAGTTCTTC
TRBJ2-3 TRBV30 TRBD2 CAARTSGTTDTQYF TGTGCCGCAAGGACTAGCGGGACCACAGATACGCAGTATTTT
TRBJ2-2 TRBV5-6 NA CASSLTLNTGELFF TGTGCCAGCAGCTTAACTTTAAACACCGGGGAGCTGTTTTTT
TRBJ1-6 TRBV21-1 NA CASRKTLRDRNFISPLHF TGTGCCAGCAGAAAGACTCTCCGGGACAGGAATTTCATTTCACCCCTCCACTTT
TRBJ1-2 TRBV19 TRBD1 CASSAVNRGLNYGYTF TGTGCCAGTAGTGCGGTCAACAGGGGGCTTAACTATGGCTACACCTTC